The clone carrying this T cell receptor beta chain was seen ten or more times. Per the study methods: Construction of a distant-metastasis classifier for papillary thyroid cancer relied on CDR3 differences across clinicopathological groups. Through MiXCR, TCRdb re-clonotyped the PCR reads. None of the V and J calls come from the authors' own analysis; TCRdb made them. The table lists over 65,000 clones, around 13% of them singletons. This record belongs to a study of metastatic and nonmetastatic thyroid tumors. Whole-study context: Both malignant and benign thyroid patients supplied peripheral blood and tumor or nodule tissue samples, across which the repertoires of these patients were then compared.

Germline V gives CDR1 SGDLS, CDR2 YYNGEE. The V end lost 3 bases, the J end lost 9 bases, and 12 bases lay between the germline ends. The CDR3 is 12 amino acids. Thyroid surgery was performed in patients who had received no treatment beforehand. V is TRBV9 and J is TRBJ1-1; D not certain. The material sequenced was tumor tissue. The TCR comes from a female donor with papillary thyroid cancer or a benign thyroid nodule (not recorded which). Some clones in this sample may be carry-over from other donors' samples. CDR3 sequence reads: CASSDRPGQAFF. In DNA form, the CDR3 reads TGTGCCAGCAGCGATCGCCCGGGCCAAGCTTTCTTT.